The clone carrying this T cell receptor (beta chain) was counted many times. Its antigen remains unidentified. The junction differs from germline at one of its ends, possibly a read error. Beta-chain TCR CDR3 regions were amplified from RNA transcripts. The first-round RT-PCR employed HTBI primers together with the Qiagen OneStep RT-PCR kit. A multiplex PCR was then performed as the second round. TCRdb redid the calling of the multiplex PCR reads with MiXCR, one entry per CDR3 protein. The data contain some 410,000 distinct CDR3 sequences, around 20% of them singletons. This sample was taken from a study of Graves' ophthalmopathy and Graves' hyperthyroidism. The germline V gene encodes CDR1 SGHKS and CDR2 YYEKEE (reference sequence). The CDR3 contains 17 residues. Regarding the study as a whole: Blood samples also showed most expanded thyroid clonotypes exceeding 0.001 frequency.

Serum thyroxine and TRAb, along with clinical symptoms, thyroid ultrasound and orbital computed tomography, were what diagnosis relied on. Source material: peripheral blood. The chain couples TRBV5-5 to TRBJ2-7; D gene ambiguous. The sequence was obtained from a woman between 18 and 30 years old with stable Graves' hyperthyroidism. CDR3 in amino acids: CTSSLAVGQVYSYEQYF. The CDR3 DNA follows: TGTACCAGCAGCTTGGCCGTTGGGCAGGTCTACTCCTACGAGCAGTACTTC.